Following are 15 T cell receptor beta chains from one sample sequenced in a study of beta chain features in type 1 diabetes. Since all of the isolated RNA was reverse transcribed, expressed TCRB transcripts were what got sequenced. Using immunoSEQ multiplex PCR, the repertoire was profiled, and TCRdb retains in-frame clones only, with some absent. Among around 250,000 clones listed, 27% were seen once. Source material: central memory CD4+ T cells from blood. These receptors all stem from a man aged 25 to 40 in good health.

The V call is TRBV27, the J call TRBJ2-3; perhaps TRBD2 as D (5 bases). The CDR3 consists of 14 residues. Deletions cut 0 bases from V and 7 bases from J, with 11 bases between. CDR1 is MNHEY and CDR2 is SMNVEV in the germline V gene (reference sequence). CDR3 nucleotide sequence: TGTGCCAGCAGTTTATCGCCCCGAGGGAATACGCAGTATTTT. Translation: CASSLSPRGNTQYF.

This clone appeared many times. The rearrangement joins TRBV2 to TRBJ2-1; D might be TRBD2 (6 bases). Germline values: CDR1 SNHLY, CDR2 FYNNEI. Trimming pared 6 bases from V and 4 bases from J, leaving 16 bases between. The CDR3 runs 15 residues. CDR3 sequence: CASSRASVLYNEQFF. CDR3 DNA: TGTGCCAGCAGCAGGGCTAGCGTCCTTTACAATGAGCAGTTCTTC.

This clone has a handful of counts. This chain connects TRBV28 to TRBJ2-1, with 7 bases matching TRBD2. Per germline, CDR1 MDHEN and CDR2 SYDVKM. Trimming took 2 bases from V and 2 from J; bases not matched to a gene: 3. The CDR3 covers 15 residues. CDR3 nucleotide sequence: TGTGCCAGCAGTTTACTTGCGGGAGCCTACAATGAGCAGTTCTTC. It encodes CASSLLAGAYNEQFF.

The J gene is TRBJ2-1, the V gene TRBV4-1; 12 bases align to TRBD2. The CDR3 has 17 residues. CDR1 is MGHRA, CDR2 YSYEKL, per germline. V trimming: 3 bases; J trimming: 3 bases; junction bases outside the gene matches: 6. In DNA form, the CDR3 reads TGCGCCAGCAGCCACCCTAGCGGGAGGGCCTACTACAATGAGCAGTTCTTC. Its translation is CASSHPSGRAYYNEQFF.

This sequence joins TRBV5-1 and TRBJ2-3, with TRBD1 matching over 7 bases. V lost 3 bases to trimming and J lost 6 bases; unmatched junction nucleotides: 10. The germline V gene has CDR1 SGHRS and CDR2 YFSETQ. The CDR3 is 15 residues long. The DNA for the CDR3 is TGCGCCAGCAGCTACCGACAGGGACCTACGGATACGCAGTATTTT. It yields the protein CASSYRQGPTDTQYF. Drawing the rest from reference TRBV5-1 and TRBJ2-3, the complete variable domain is KAGVTQTPRYLIKTRGQQVTLSCSPISGHRSVSWYQQTPGQGLQFLFEYFSETQRNKGNFPGRFSGRQFSNSRSEMNVSTLELGDSALYLCASSYRQGPTDTQYFGPGTRLTVL.

The gene calls are TRBV28 and TRBJ2-7, with 7 positions matching TRBD1. V lost 6 bases, J lost 6 bases, and 8 bases stayed unmatched. Per germline, CDR1 MDHEN and CDR2 SYDVKM. CDR3 length equals 13 residues. CDR3 in DNA: TGTGCCAGCAGGGGACAGAAATTGGGCGAGCAGTACTTC. Its translation is CASRGQKLGEQYF.

J is TRBJ2-6 and V is TRBV30; D is undetermined. Trimming shortened V by 2 bases and J by 1 base, and 6 bases separated the two germline ends. Germline values: CDR1 GTSNPN, CDR2 SVGIG (reference sequence). The CDR3 consists of 14 residues. The CDR3 loop is CAWSRVSGANVLTF. In DNA, the CDR3 is TGTGCCTGGAGTAGGGTATCTGGGGCCAACGTCCTGACTTTC.

This clone was counted many times. Other DNA sequences in the sample encode the same CDR3. The chain is built from TRBV20-1 and TRBJ2-3; no reliable D call. Germline V gene lookup returns CDR1 DFQATT and CDR2 SNEGSKA (reference sequence). V was trimmed by 3 bases and J by 5 bases, leaving 6 bases between them. The CDR3 runs to 11 residues. CDR3 bases: TGCAGTGCTAGTCCAAAAGATACGCAGTATTTT. Its translation: CSASPKDTQYF.

In regard to this clone: The sample holds other DNA sequences that translate to the same CDR3. This sequence joins TRBV2 and TRBJ2-2; 7 bases align to TRBD1. The CDR3 sequence is 14 residues long. CDR1 is SNHLY and CDR2 is FYNNEI in the germline V gene. Germline trimming cut 8 bases from V and 2 bases from J; bases unmatched to any gene: 5. The CDR3 loop is CASETGTNTGELFF. The CDR3 DNA reads as TGTGCCAGCGAGACAGGGACCAACACCGGGGAGCTGTTTTTT.

The chain couples TRBV10-3 to TRBJ1-2, with 7 positions matching TRBD1. The V and J ends lost 8 bases and 5 bases, in that order; junction bases with no gene match: 8. The CDR3 covers 13 residues. Looked up from germline, CDR1 is ENHRY and CDR2 is SYGVKD. CDR3 DNA sequence: TGTGCCATCGGAGAAGGGGGCGGATATGGCTACACCTTC. The encoded protein is CAIGEGGGYGYTF.

This clone is a singleton in its sample. The chain combines TRBV7-8 with TRBJ2-1; a possible D gene is TRBD1 (6 bases). The V and J ends lost 1 base and 4 bases respectively, with 23 bases between them. Per germline, CDR1 SGHVS and CDR2 FQNEAQ. This CDR3 has 19 amino acids. Here the CDR3 reads CASSLGSGRVGARYNEQFF. CDR3 sequence (DNA): TGTGCCAGCAGCTTAGGGTCAGGCAGAGTGGGGGCGCGGTACAATGAGCAGTTCTTC.

J is TRBJ2-5 and V is TRBV7-9; D may correspond to TRBD1 or TRBD2 (6 bases each). The CDR3 sequence is 12 residues long. Trimming removed 5 bases from V and 4 bases from J, with 8 bases in between. CDR1 SEHNR and CDR2 FQNEAQ come from the germline V gene (reference sequence). CDR3 nucleotide sequence: TGTGCCAGCAGCGAGGGGGGAGAGACCCAGTACTTC. This sequence encodes CASSEGGETQYF. The full variable domain, in which reference TRBV7-9 and TRBJ2-5 provide the parts outside the CDR3, is DTGVSQNPRHKITKRGQNVTFRCDPISEHNRLYWYRQTLGQGPEFLTYFQNEAQLEKSRLLSDRFSAERPKGSFSTLEIQRTEQGDSAMYLCASSEGGETQYFGPGTRLLVL.

The genes are TRBV14 and TRBJ1-2; 9 bases align to TRBD1. Germline V lookup: CDR1 SGHDN, CDR2 FVKESK. The CDR3 is 14 amino acids. After removal of 4 bases from V and 7 bases from J, the junction contained 7 bases not matched to a gene. The CDR3 nucleotides are TGTGCCAGCAGCCGCTCCGGGACAGGGCTTGGCTACACCTTC. Protein product: CASSRSGTGLGYTF.

The table lists this clone with a few counts. CDR3 DNA sequence: TGTGCCAGCAGCAGCGGACAGGGATTGGCCCAGTACTTC. Protein: CASSSGQGLAQYF. V and J are TRBV7-9 and TRBJ2-5; 8 bases map to TRBD1. The CDR3 covers 13 residues. The ends lost 5 bases at V and 9 bases at J; junction bases unmatched: 8. Germline V gene data show CDR1 as SEHNR and CDR2 as FQNEAQ (reference sequence).

With respect to this clone: The junction departs from the called germline gene at one end, perhaps through a read error. The chain links TRBV27 to TRBJ2-2; D possibly uses TRBD1 or TRBD2 (6 bases each). There are 14 residues in the CDR3. In germline, CDR1 is MNHEY, CDR2 SMNVEV (reference sequence). The CDR3 sequence: CACSLRGPGGELFF. The CDR3 nucleotides read TGTGCCTGCAGTTTACGGGGGCCCGGCGGGGAGCTGTTTTTT.